The entry below describes one TCR beta chain. Its antigen remains unknown. CDR3 length: 14 residues. Germline CDR1 reads ENHRY; CDR2 reads SYGVKD. The J segment lost 5 bases and the V segment lost 4 bases, leaving 7 bases of the junction unmatched. The data were obtained in a study of T cells in Graves' hyperthyroidism and ophthalmopathy. Regarding the study as a whole: Expanded thyroid clonotypes (above 0.001) were mostly also found in blood.

Regions amplified from RNA transcripts were the TCR beta CDR3 regions. TCR CDR3 regions were first amplified by RT-PCR with HTBI primers. Using its own MiXCR run on the multiplex PCR reads, TCRdb lists one record per CDR3 protein. The sample consists of around 800,000 distinct CDR3 sequences, roughly 37% of them appearing once. The sample was blood. The clonotype originates from a young man with Graves' hyperthyroidism. This chain uses TRBV10-3 with TRBJ2-5, with TRBD1 identical over 7 bases. This CDR3 reads CAISVKGARETQYF. For the CDR3, the DNA is TGTGCCATCAGTGTGAAGGGGGCGAGGGAGACCCAGTACTTC.